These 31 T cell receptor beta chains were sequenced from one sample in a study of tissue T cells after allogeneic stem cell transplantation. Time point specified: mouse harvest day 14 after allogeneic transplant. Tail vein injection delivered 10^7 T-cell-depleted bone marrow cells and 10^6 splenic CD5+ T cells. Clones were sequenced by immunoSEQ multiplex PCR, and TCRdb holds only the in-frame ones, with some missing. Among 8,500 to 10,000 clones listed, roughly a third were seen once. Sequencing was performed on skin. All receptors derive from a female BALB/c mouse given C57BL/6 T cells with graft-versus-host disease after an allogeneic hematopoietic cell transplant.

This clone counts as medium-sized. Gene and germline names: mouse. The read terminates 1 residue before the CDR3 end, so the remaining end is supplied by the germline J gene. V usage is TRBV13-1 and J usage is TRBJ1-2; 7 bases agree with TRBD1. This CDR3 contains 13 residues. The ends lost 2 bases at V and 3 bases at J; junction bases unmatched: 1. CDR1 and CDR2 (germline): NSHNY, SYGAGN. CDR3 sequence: CASSDRGDSDYTF. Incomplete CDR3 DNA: TGTGCCAGCAGTGACAGGGGGGACTCCGACTACACC.

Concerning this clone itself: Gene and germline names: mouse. This CDR3 is CASSHRGRSAETLYF. The sequenced CDR3 bases are TGTGCTAGCAGTCACAGGGGGCGTAGTGCAGAAACGCTGTAT. The chain combines TRBV29 with TRBJ2-3; 9 nucleotides match TRBD1. Read coverage stops 1 residue before the CDR3 terminus; the germline J gene supplies the remainder. The CDR3 covers 15 residues. The ends lost 5 bases at V and 0 bases at J; junction bases unmatched: 3. Germline V CDR1 and CDR2: MSHET, SYDVDS. The variable domain in full, with the rest retrieved from reference TRBV29 and TRBJ2-3, is DMKVTQMPRYLIKRMGENVLLECGQDMSHETMYWYRQDPGLGLQLIYISYDVDSNSEGDIPKGYRVSRKKREHFSLILDSAKTNQTSVYFCASSHRGRSAETLYFGSGTRLTVL.

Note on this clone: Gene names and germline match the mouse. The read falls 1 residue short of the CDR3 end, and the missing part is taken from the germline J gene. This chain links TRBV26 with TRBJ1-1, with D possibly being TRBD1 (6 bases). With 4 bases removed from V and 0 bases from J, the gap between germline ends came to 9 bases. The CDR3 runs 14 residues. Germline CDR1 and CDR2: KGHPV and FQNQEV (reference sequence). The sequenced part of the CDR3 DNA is TGTGCCAGCAGTCGGACAGCTGCAAACACAGAAGTCTTC. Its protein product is CASSRTAANTEVF. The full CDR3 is CASSRTAANTEVFF.

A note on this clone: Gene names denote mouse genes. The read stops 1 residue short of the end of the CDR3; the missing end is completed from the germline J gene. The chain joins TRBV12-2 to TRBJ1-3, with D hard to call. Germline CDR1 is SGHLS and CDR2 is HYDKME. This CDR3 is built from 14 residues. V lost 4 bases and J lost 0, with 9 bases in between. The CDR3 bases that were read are TGTGCCAGCTCCCCGGAGGTTTCTGGAAATACGCTCTAT. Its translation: CASSPEVSGNTLY. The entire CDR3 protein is CASSPEVSGNTLYF.

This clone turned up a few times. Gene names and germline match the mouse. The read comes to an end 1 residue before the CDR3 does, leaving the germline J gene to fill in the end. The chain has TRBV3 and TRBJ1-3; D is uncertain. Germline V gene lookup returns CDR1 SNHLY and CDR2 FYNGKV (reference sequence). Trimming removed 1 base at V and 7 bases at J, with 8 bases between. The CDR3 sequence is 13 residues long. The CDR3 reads CASSLEGGNTLYF. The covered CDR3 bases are TGTGCCAGCAGCTTAGAGGGAGGGAATACGCTCTAT. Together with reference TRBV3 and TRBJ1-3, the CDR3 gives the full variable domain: GPKVLQIPSHQIIDMGQMVTLNCDPVSNHLYFYWYKQILGQQMEFLVNFYNGKVMEKSKLFKDQFSVERPDGSYFTLKIQPTALEDSAVYFCASSLEGGNTLYFGEGSRLIVV.

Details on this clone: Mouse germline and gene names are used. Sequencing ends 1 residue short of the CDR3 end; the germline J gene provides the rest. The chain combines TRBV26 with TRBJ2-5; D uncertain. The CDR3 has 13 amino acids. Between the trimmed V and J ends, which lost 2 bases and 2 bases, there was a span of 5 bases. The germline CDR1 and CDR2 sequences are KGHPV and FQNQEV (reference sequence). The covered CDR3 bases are TGTGCCAGCAGTCTGGGCAGCCAAGACACCCAGTAC. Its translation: CASSLGSQDTQY. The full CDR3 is CASSLGSQDTQYF.

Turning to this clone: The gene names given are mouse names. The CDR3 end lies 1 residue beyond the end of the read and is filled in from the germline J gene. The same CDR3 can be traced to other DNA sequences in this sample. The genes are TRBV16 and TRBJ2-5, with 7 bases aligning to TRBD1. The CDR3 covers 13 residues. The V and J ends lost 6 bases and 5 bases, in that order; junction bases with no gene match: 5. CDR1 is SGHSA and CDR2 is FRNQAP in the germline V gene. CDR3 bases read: TGTGCAAGCAGTCACAGGGGTCGAGACACCCAGTAC. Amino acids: CASSHRGRDTQY. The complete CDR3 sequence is CASSHRGRDTQYF.

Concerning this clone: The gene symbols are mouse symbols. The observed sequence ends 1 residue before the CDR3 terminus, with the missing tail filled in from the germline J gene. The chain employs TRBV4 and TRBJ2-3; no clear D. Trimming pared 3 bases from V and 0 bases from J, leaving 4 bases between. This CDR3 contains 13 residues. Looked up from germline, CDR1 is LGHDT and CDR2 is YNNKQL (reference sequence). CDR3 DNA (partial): TGTGCCAGCAGCTATGGGAGTGCAGAAACGCTGTAT. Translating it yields CASSYGSAETLY. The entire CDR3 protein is CASSYGSAETLYF. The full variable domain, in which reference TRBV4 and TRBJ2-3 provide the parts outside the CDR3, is ETAVFQTPNYHVTQVGNEVSFNCKQTLGHDTMYWYKQDSKKLLKIMFSYNNKQLIVNETVPRRFSPQSSDKAHLNLRIKSVEPEDSAVYLCASSYGSAETLYFGSGTRLTVL.

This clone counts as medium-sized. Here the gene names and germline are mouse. The sequenced part of the CDR3 DNA is TGTGCCAGCAGTGAGGGGTTCTCCTATGAACAGTAC. It specifies CASSEGFSYEQY. Given in full, the CDR3 is CASSEGFSYEQYF. This chain joins TRBV13-1 and TRBJ2-7, with D unresolved. The read comes to an end 1 residue before the CDR3 does, leaving the germline J gene to fill in the end. The CDR3 spans 13 residues. The V gene's germline CDR1 is NSHNY and CDR2 SYGAGN. Trimming pared 2 bases from V and 0 bases from J, leaving 6 bases between.

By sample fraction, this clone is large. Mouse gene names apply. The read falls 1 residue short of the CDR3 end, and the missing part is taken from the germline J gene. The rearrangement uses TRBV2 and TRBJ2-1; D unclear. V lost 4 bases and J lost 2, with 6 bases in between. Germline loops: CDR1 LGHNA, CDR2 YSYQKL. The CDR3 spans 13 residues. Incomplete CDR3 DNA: TGTGCCAGCAGCCTGGAAGACTATGCTGAGCAGTTC. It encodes CASSLEDYAEQF. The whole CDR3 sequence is CASSLEDYAEQFF.

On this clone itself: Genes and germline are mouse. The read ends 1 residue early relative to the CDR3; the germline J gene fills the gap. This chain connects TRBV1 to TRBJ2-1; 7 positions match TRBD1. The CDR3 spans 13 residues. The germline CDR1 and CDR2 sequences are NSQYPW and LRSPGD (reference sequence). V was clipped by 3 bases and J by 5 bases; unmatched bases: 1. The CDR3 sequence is CTCSAGTDAEQFF. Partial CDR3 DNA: TGCACCTGCAGTGCTGGGACAGATGCTGAGCAGTTC.

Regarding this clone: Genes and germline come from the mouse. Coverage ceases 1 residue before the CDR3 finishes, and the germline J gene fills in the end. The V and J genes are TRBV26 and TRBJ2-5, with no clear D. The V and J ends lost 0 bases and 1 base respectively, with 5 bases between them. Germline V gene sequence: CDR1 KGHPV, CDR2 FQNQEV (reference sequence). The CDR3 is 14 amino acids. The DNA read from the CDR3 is TGTGCCAGCAGTCTGTCGAGACACCAAGACACCCAGTAC. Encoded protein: CASSLSRHQDTQY. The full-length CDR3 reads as CASSLSRHQDTQYF.

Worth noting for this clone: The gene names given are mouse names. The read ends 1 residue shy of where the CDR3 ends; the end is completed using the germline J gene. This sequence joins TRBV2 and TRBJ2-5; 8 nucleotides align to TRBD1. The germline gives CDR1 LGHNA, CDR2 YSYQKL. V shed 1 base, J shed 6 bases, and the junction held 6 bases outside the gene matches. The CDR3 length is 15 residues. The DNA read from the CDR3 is TGTGCCAGCAGCCAAGCAGGGGGCGCGGTGGACACCCAGTAC. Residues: CASSQAGGAVDTQY. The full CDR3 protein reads CASSQAGGAVDTQYF.

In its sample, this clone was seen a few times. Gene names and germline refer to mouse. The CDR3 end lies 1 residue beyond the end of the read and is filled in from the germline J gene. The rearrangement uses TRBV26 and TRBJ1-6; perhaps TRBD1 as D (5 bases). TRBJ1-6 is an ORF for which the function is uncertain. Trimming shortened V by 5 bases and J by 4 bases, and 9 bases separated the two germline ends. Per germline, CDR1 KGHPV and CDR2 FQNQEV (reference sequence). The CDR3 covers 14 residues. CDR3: CASSDSLYNSPLYF. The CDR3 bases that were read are TGTGCCAGCAGTGACAGTCTATATAATTCGCCCCTCTAC.

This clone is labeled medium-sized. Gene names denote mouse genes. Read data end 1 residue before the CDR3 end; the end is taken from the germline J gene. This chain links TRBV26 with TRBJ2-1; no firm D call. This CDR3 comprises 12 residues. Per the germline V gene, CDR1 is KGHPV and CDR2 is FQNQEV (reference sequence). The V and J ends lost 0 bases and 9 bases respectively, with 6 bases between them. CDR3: CASSLSTSEQFF. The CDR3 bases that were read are TGTGCCAGCAGTCTGTCGACCAGTGAGCAGTTC.

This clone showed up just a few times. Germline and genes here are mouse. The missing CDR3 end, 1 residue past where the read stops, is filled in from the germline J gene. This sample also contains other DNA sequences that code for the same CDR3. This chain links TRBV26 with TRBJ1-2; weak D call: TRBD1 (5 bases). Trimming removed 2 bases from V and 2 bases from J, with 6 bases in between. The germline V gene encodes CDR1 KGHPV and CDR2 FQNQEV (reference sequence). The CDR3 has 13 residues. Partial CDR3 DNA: TGTGCCAGCAGTCTGAAGGGGAACTCCGACTACACC. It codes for CASSLKGNSDYT. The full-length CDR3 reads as CASSLKGNSDYTF.

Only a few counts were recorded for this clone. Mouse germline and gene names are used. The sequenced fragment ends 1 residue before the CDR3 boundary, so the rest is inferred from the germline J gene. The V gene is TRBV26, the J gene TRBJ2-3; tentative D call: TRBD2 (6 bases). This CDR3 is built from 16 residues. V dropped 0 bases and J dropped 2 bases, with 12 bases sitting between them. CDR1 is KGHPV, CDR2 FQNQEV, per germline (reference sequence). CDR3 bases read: TGTGCCAGCAGTCTGTCGGGGCTGGGGCTTGCAGAAACGCTGTAT. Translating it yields CASSLSGLGLAETLY. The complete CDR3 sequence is CASSLSGLGLAETLYF.

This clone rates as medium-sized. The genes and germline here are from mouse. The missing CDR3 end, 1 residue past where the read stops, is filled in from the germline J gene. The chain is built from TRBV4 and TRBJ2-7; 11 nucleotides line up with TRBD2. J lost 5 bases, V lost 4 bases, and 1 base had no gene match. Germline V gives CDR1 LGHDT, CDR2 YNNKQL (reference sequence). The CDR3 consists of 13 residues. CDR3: CASSLTGGDEQYF. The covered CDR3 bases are TGTGCCAGCAGCTTGACTGGGGGGGATGAACAGTAC.

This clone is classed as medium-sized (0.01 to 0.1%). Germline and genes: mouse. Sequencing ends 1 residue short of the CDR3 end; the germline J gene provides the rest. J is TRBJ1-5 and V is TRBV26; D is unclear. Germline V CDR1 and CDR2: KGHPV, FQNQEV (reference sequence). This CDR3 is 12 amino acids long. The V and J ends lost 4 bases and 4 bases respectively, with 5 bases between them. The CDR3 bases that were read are TGTGCCAGCAGTCGTCAAAACCAGGCTCCGCTT. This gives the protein CASSRQNQAPL. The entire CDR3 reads CASSRQNQAPLF.

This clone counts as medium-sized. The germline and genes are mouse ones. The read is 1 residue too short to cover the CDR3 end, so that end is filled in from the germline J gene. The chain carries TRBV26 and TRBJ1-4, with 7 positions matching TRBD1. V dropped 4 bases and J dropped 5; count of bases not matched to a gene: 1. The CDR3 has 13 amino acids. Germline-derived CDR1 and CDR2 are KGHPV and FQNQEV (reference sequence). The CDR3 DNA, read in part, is TGTGCCAGCAGTCCGGGACAGAACGAAAGATTATTT. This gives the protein CASSPGQNERLF. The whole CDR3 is CASSPGQNERLFF.

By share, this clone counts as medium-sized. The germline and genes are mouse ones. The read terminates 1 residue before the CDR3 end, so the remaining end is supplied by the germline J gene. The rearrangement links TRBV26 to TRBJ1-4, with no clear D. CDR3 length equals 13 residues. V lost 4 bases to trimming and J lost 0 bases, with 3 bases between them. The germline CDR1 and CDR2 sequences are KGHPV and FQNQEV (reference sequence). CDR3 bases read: TGTGCCAGCAGTCCCCTTTCCAACGAAAGATTATTT. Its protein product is CASSPLSNERLF. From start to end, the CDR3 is CASSPLSNERLFF.

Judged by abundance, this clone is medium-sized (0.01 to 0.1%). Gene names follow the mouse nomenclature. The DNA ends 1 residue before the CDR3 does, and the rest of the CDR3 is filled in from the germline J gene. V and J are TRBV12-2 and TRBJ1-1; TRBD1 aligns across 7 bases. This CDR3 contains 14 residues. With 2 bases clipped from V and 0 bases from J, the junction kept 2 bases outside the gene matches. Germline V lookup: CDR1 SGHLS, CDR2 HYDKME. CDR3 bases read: TGTGCCAGCTCTCCCGGGACAGCAAACACAGAAGTCTTC. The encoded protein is CASSPGTANTEVF. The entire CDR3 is CASSPGTANTEVFF.

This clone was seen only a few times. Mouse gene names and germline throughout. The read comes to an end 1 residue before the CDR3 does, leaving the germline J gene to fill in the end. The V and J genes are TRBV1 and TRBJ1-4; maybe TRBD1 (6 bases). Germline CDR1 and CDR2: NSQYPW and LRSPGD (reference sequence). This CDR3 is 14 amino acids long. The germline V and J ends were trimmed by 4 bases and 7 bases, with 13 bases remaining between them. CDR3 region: CTCSEQGASERLFF. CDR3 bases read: TGCACCTGCAGTGAACAGGGAGCCAGCGAAAGATTATTT.

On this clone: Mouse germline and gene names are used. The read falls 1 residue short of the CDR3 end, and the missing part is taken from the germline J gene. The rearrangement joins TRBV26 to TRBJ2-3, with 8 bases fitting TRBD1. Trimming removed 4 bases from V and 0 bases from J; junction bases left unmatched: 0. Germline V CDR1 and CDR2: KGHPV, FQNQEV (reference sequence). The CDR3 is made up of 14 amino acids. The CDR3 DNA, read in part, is TGTGCCAGCAGTCGGACAGGGAGTGCAGAAACGCTGTAT. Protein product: CASSRTGSAETLY. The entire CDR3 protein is CASSRTGSAETLYF.

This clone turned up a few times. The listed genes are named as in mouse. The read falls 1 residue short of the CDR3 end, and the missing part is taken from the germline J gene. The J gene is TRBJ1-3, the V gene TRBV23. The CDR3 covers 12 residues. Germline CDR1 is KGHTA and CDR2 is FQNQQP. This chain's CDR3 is CSSTVSGNTLYF. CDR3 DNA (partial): TGCTCCAGCACCGTTTCTGGAAATACGCTCTAT.

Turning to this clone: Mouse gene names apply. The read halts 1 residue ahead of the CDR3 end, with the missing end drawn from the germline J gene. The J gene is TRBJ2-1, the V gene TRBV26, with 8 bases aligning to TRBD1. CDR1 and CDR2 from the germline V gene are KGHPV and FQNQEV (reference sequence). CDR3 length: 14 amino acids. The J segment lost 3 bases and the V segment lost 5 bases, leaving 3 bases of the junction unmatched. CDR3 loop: CASSIQGAYAEQFF. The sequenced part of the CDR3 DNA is TGTGCCAGCAGTATCCAGGGGGCCTATGCTGAGCAGTTC.

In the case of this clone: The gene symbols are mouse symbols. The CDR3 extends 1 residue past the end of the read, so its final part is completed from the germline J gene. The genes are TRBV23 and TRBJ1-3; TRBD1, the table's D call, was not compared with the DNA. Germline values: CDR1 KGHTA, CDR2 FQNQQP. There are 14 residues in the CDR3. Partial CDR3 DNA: TGCTCCAGCAGTCCACATAATTCTGGAAATACGCTCTAT. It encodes CSSSPHNSGNTLY. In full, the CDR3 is CSSSPHNSGNTLYF.

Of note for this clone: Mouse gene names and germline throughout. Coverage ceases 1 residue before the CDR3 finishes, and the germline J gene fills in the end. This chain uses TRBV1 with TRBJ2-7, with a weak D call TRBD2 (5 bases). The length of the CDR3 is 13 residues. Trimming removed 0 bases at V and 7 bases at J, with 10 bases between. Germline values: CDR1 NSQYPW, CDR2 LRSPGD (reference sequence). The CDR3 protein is CTCSADWGGEQYF. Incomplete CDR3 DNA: TGCACCTGCAGTGCAGATTGGGGTGGAGAACAGTAC.

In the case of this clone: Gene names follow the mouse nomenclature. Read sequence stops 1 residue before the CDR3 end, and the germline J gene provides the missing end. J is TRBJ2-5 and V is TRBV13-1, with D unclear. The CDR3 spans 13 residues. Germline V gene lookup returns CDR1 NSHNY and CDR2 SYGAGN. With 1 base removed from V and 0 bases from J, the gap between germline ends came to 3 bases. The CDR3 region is CASSDPNQDTQYF. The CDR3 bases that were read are TGTGCCAGCAGTGATCCCAACCAAGACACCCAGTAC.

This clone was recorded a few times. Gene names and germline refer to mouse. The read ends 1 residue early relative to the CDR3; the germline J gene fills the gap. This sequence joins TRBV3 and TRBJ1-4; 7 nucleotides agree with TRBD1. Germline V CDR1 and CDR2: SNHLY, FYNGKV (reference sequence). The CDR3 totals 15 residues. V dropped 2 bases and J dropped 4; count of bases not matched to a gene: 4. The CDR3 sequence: CASSLQGGGNERLFF. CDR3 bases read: TGTGCCAGCAGCTTACAGGGGGGCGGCAACGAAAGATTATTT.

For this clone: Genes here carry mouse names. Incomplete CDR3 DNA: TGTGCCAGCAGTCTGACAGGGGATGAACAGTAC. Encoded protein: CASSLTGDEQY. The full CDR3 is CASSLTGDEQYF. The chain joins TRBV26 to TRBJ2-7, with 7 bases lining up with TRBD1. The CDR3 extends 1 residue past the end of the read, so its final part is completed from the germline J gene. The CDR3 is made up of 12 amino acids. Germline V gives CDR1 KGHPV, CDR2 FQNQEV (reference sequence). J was trimmed by 5 bases and V by 2 bases; bases with no gene match: 0.